This T cell receptor beta chain was found in a study of blood T cell repertoires in COVID-19. As for the study in general: Spain, Italy and the United States supplied samples that represented acute and convalescent COVID-19. In each case, the material was cDNA or gDNA derived from T cells, B-cell-depleted T cells, or PBMCs.

Original methodology: Estimation of nucleated cell counts was performed using reference gene primer amplification. Profiling relied on immunoSEQ multiplex PCR, and the TCRdb table lists in-frame clones only, not all of them. V, J and clone size are taken as reported in that table, and D and trimming were inferred from the DNA itself. The table shows about 60,000 clones, with around 93% occurring only once. V was trimmed by 0 bases and J by 0 bases, leaving 8 bases between them. The CDR3 length is 16 residues. Germline assignment: CDR1 LGHNA and CDR2 YSLEER. This clonotype was obtained from a human donor in a cohort sampled during active COVID-19. This chain links TRBV4-3 with TRBJ1-4; D unresolved. The sample comprised peripheral blood. The CDR3 nucleotides read TGCGCCAGCAGCCAAGATTTCGGGTCAACTAATGAAAAACTGTTTTTT. Amino acids: CASSQDFGSTNEKLFF.